The source of this T cell receptor beta chain is a study of T cell responses to AZD1222 COVID-19 vaccine. Study-wide results and caveats: Only after the peak T cell response were repertoires sampled.

To note about this clone: Its antigen is still unknown.

Assay used: immunoSEQ multiplex PCR; TCRdb lists only in-frame clones, some missing. Altogether approximately 120,000 clones are present, 70% to 85% being singletons, with the ten largest covering approximately 26%. The sequence came from an adult who received the AZD1222 COVID-19 vaccine. The specimen was peripheral blood, collected 28 days after the second AZD1222 dose.

This CDR3 reads CASSRYGYTANTGELFF. The CDR3 nucleotides are TGTGCCAGCAGCCGTTACGGGTACACCGCGAACACCGGGGAGCTGTTTTTT. The chain combines TRBV27 with TRBJ2-2; D call uncertain. V gave up 6 bases and J gave up 0 bases, with 17 bases separating them. The CDR3 runs 17 residues. CDR1 MNHEY and CDR2 SMNVEV come from the germline V gene (reference sequence).